Listed below are T cell receptor beta chains from one sample, sequenced in a study of shared clonotypes between healthy human individuals. TCRdb's copy holds only in-frame clones and misses some; the assay was immunoSEQ multiplex PCR. The sample lists approximately 2,300,000 clones; under 95% were seen once. Material: naive CD4+ T cells from PBMCs. These receptors originate from a man younger than 30 in good health. Some clones in this sample may be carry-over from other donors' samples. Each CDR3 is given with its conserved first and last residue. D genes are given only for firm matches. Clone size is not always given. Where it is, it says once, few, many or a class for expanded clones.

D,J,size,V,CDR3,DNA
NA,TRBJ1-4,NA,TRBV7-2,CASSSGMEKLFF,TGTGCCAGCAGTTCGGGGATGGAAAAACTGTTTTTT
NA,TRBJ1-2,NA,TRBV7-2,CASSLGGLSVYGYTF,TGTGCCAGCAGCTTAGGGGGTCTCTCGGTGTATGGCTACACCTTC
TRBD1,TRBJ1-1,NA,TRBV11-2,CATEKGQGSMNTEAFF,TGTGCCACCGAAAAGGGACAGGGGTCAATGAACACTGAAGCTTTCTTT
NA,TRBJ2-2,NA,TRBV5-1,CASGQGPTGELFF,TGCGCCAGCGGTCAGGGGCCTACCGGGGAGCTGTTTTTT
NA,TRBJ2-1,NA,TRBV7-6,CASSLAEGLEQFF,TGTGCCAGCAGCTTAGCTGAGGGTCTTGAGCAGTTCTTC
TRBD1,TRBJ1-2,NA,TRBV29-1,CSVGSGQYYGYTF,TGCAGCGTTGGATCGGGACAGTACTATGGCTACACCTTC
NA,TRBJ2-7,once,TRBV28,CASSPLGIVDYEQYF,TGTGCCAGCAGTCCCCTCGGGATAGTAGACTACGAGCAGTACTTC
TRBD1,TRBJ1-2,NA,TRBV28,CASNPGQVAFGYTF,TGTGCCAGCAACCCAGGACAGGTCGCGTTCGGCTACACCTTC
NA,TRBJ1-1,NA,TRBV6-6,CASSPQAGVREAFF,TGTGCCAGCAGTCCCCAGGCAGGGGTAAGAGAAGCTTTCTTT
NA,TRBJ1-2,few,TRBV6-5,CASSVRGGWGYTF,TGTGCCAGCAGCGTCAGGGGTGGTTGGGGCTACACCTTC
NA,TRBJ1-5,NA,TRBV28,CASSGGRANQPQHF,TGTGCCAGCAGTGGGGGACGGGCGAATCAGCCCCAGCATTTT
NA,TRBJ2-2,NA,TRBV19,CASTKRQSNTGELFF,TGTGCCAGTACTAAAAGGCAGTCCAACACCGGGGAGCTGTTTTTT